The clone carrying this TCR beta chain was found a few times. Its antigen is unidentified. The study ran its PCR with 60 Vbeta and 13 Jbeta primers. Assay: immunoSEQ multiplex PCR; the TCRdb copy retains only in-frame clones and omits some. The profile shows 110,000 to 150,000 clones, more than 9.5% of them singletons. The CDR3 loop spans 15 amino acids. In germline, CDR1 is MNHNS, CDR2 SASEGT. The V gene lost 4 bases and the J gene lost 4 bases, with 16 bases spanning the gap. This specimen belongs to a study of cytomegalovirus exposure and HLA in healthy donors. General observations from the study: CMV antigen specificity was confirmed in vitro for three CMV-associated chains.

This receptor was obtained from a middle-aged man in good health and CMV-seronegative. This chain connects TRBV6-1 to TRBJ1-2; D gene unclear. Material: PBMCs. The CDR3 is CASSGRTEDRYGYTF. As DNA, the CDR3 is TGTGCCAGCAGTGGTCGGACGGAGGACCGCTATGGCTACACCTTC.